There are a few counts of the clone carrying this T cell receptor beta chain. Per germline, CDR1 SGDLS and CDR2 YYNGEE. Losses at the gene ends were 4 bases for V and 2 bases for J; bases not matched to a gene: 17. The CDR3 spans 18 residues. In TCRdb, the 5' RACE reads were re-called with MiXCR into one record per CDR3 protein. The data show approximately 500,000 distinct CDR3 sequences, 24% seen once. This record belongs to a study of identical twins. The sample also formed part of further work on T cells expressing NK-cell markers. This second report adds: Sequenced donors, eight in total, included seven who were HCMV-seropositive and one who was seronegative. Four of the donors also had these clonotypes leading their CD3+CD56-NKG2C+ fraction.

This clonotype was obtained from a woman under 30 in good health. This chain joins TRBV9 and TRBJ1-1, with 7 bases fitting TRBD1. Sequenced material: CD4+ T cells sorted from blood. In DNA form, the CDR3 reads TGTGCCAGCAGCCCTCAAATTAACGACGGGACAGTCAACACTGAAGCTTTCTTT. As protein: CASSPQINDGTVNTEAFF.